A single sample is the source of the 3 T cell receptor beta chains below, sequenced in a study of post-analysis software for immune sequencing data. Regarding the study as a whole: Included in a set of 5 or 6 TRBV segments more frequent in patients than controls were TRBV5-6, TRBV5-1 and TRBV20-1.

These receptors lack a known antigen. Included in the TCR beta cDNA libraries were unique molecular identifiers. Each CDR3 protein gets one entry after TCRdb re-called the PCR reads with MiXCR. The table has around 770,000 distinct CDR3 sequences, 35% to 55% seen once. Sequencing used blood. The origin of the receptors is a girl aged 10-17 years with multiple sclerosis.

Note on this clonotype: One end of the junction is discordant with germline, which a read error may explain. The V and J genes are TRBV12-3 or TRBV12-4 and TRBJ1-4; D gene unclear. This CDR3 is built from 13 residues. The CDR3 bases are TGTGCCAGCAGTTTGACGGCTAATGAAAAGCTGTTTTTT. As protein: CASSLTANEKLFF.

Only a few counts were recorded for this clonotype. One base away lies a much larger clone, so this may be a sequencing read error. The genes are TRBV4-1 and TRBJ1-2; D gene ambiguous. CDR3 length: 17 residues. Germline V gene data show CDR1 as MGHRA and CDR2 as YSYEKL. Trimming removed 0 bases at V and 2 bases at J, with 16 bases between. The CDR3 loop is CASSQDYWAVRNYGYTF. The DNA for the CDR3 is TGCGCCAGCAGCCAAGATTACTGGGCTGTTCGAAACTATGGCTACACCTTC.

The rearrangement joins TRBV7-2 to TRBJ2-2; D unresolved. CDR3 size: 12 residues. The V end lost 5 bases, the J end lost 5 bases, and 6 bases lay between the germline ends. The germline gives CDR1 SGHTA, CDR2 FQGNSA. Here the CDR3 reads CASSPTTGELFF. The CDR3 nucleotides are TGTGCCAGCAGCCCGACGACCGGGGAGCTGTTTTTT. Full variable domain (rest looked up from reference TRBV7-2 and TRBJ2-2): GAGVSQSPSNKVTEKGKDVELRCDPISGHTALYWYRQSLGQGLEFLIYFQGNSAPDKSGLPSDRFSAERTGGSVSTLTIQRTQQEDSAVYLCASSPTTGELFFGEGSRLTVL.